This T cell receptor beta chain was found in a study of T cell repertoires in cytomegalovirus infection. Study information: Indications came from public TCR beta signatures; they pointed to CMV infection and to a matching HLA type.

CDR1 is SGHTA, CDR2 FQGNSA, per germline. The CDR3 is 18 residues long. V lost 1 base and J lost 0, with 19 bases in between. TCRdb re-called the reads with MiXCR, one entry per CDR3 protein. The table includes some 180,000 distinct CDR3 sequences, 15% to 20% detected once. Findings and limits, study-wide: The ex vivo response showed dominance by HLA-C-restricted CMV-specific TCR beta clonotypes. The cumulative frequency of public TCR beta families distinguished individuals who carried CMV together with the relevant HLA.

This clonotype was detected many times. Its specificity is unknown. The sequence was obtained from a human donor in good health (CMV status not recorded). Some clones in this sample may be carry-over from other donors' samples. V usage is TRBV7-2 and J usage is TRBJ2-7; no clear D. Sequencing was carried out using PBMCs. The CDR3 DNA reads TGTGCCAGCAGCTTAGGGCCAATGGGTCGCTCTCGCTCCTACGAGCAGTACTTC. It is translated as CASSLGPMGRSRSYEQYF.